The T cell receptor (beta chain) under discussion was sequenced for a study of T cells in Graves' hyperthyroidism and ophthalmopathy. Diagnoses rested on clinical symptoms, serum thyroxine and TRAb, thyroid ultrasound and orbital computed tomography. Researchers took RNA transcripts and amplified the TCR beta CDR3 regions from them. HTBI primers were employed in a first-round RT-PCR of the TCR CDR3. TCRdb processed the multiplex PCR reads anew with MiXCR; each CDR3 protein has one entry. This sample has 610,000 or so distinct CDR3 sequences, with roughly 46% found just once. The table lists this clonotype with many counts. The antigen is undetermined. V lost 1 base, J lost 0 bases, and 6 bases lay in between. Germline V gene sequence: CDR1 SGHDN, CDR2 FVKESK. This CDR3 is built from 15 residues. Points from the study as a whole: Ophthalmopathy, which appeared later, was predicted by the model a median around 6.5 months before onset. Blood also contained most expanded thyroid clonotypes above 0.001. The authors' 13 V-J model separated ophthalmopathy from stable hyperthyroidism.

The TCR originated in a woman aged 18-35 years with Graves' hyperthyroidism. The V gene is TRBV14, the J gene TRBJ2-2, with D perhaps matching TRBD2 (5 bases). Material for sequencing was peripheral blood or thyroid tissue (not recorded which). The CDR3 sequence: CASSQALANTGELFF. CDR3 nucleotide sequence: TGTGCCAGCAGCCAAGCACTAGCGAACACCGGGGAGCTGTTTTTT.